This entry is about one TCR beta chain. This table comes from immunoSEQ multiplex PCR, and its TCRdb copy is limited to in-frame clones, with some not included. The sample yields about 400,000 clones, 85% to 95% seen once. This CDR3 is 15 amino acids long. V was clipped by 4 bases and J by 2 bases; unmatched bases: 5. CDR1 WSHSY and CDR2 SAAADI come from the germline V gene. The data are from a study of shared T cell receptors in the human thymus. Sequencing was carried out using thymocytes. The gene calls are TRBV10-2 and TRBJ2-1; 7 bases map to TRBD1. This receptor was obtained from a human donor. The CDR3 protein is CASSGSQGTYNEQFF. The CDR3 DNA reads as TGCGCCAGCAGTGGATCACAGGGGACCTACAATGAGCAGTTCTTC.